Presented here are 24 T cell receptor beta chains from one specimen sequenced in a study of Ad26.COV2.S vaccination and SARS-CoV-2 variants. The treatment here: about 20 received Ad26.COV2.S at low or high dose, single or two shots; about five received placebo; per-sample allocation not given. On day 63 after the first injection, vaccine and placebo recipients gave samples. Repertoires were generated with immunoSEQ multiplex PCR, while TCRdb's copy carries only in-frame clones and drops some. This sample yields approximately 340,000 clones, of which around 84% are seen a single time; 3% to 4% belongs to the top ten. The material sequenced was peripheral blood, taken in a trial of Ad26.COV2.S vaccine versus placebo. These receptors were obtained from a person aged 18-65 years who received the Ad26.COV2.S COVID-19 vaccine or a placebo.

The CDR3 bases are TGCGCCAGCAGCCAAATATATCCGGGACTACTCACAGATACGCAGTATTTT. Translated: CASSQIYPGLLTDTQYF. J is TRBJ2-3 and V is TRBV4-3; 7 bases fit TRBD2. The CDR3 is 17 amino acids. The germline V gene encodes CDR1 LGHNA and CDR2 YSLEER. V shed 2 bases and J 2 bases; nucleotides not matched to a gene: 10.

This chain joins TRBV2 and TRBJ1-1; D gene uncertain. V was shortened by 5 bases and J by 0 bases, with 7 bases between the two germline ends. The germline V gene has CDR1 SNHLY and CDR2 FYNNEI. This CDR3 has 13 residues. CDR3 DNA sequence: TGTGCCAGCAGTAAGACGTTGAACACTGAAGCTTTCTTT. Amino acids: CASSKTLNTEAFF.

This clone came up a few times. This chain joins TRBV7-8 and TRBJ1-6; weak D call: TRBD1 (6 bases). The V and J ends lost 5 bases and 7 bases respectively, with 18 bases between them. Germline assignment: CDR1 SGHVS and CDR2 FQNEAQ. The CDR3 sequence is 16 residues long. In nucleotides, the CDR3 is TGTGCCAGCAGCACCCTGACTGGGGGCCCGAATTCACCCCTCCACTTT. Protein: CASSTLTGGPNSPLHF.

This chain connects TRBV30 to TRBJ2-2; TRBD2 matches at 7 bases. V lost 2 bases and J lost 0; bases outside the gene matches: 3. Germline V gives CDR1 GTSNPN, CDR2 SVGIG (reference sequence). CDR3 length equals 15 residues. The CDR3 sequence: CAWSRGVTNTGELFF. For the CDR3, the DNA is TGTGCCTGGAGTCGGGGGGTTACGAACACCGGGGAGCTGTTTTTT.

The rearrangement links TRBV7-9 to TRBJ1-1; possible D gene TRBD1, 6 bases. The CDR3 spans 15 residues. Per germline, CDR1 SEHNR and CDR2 FQNEAQ (reference sequence). V was clipped by 1 base and J by 0 bases, with 9 bases between them. The CDR3 loop is CASSLEGTLNTEAFF. As DNA, the CDR3 is TGTGCCAGCAGCTTAGAGGGGACATTGAACACTGAAGCTTTCTTT. The full variable domain, completed using reference TRBV7-9 and TRBJ1-1, is DTGVSQNPRHKITKRGQNVTFRCDPISEHNRLYWYRQTLGQGPEFLTYFQNEAQLEKSRLLSDRFSAERPKGSFSTLEIQRTEQGDSAMYLCASSLEGTLNTEAFFGQGTRLTVV.

The chain uses TRBV27 and TRBJ1-3; D might be TRBD1 (6 bases). CDR1 and CDR2 (germline): MNHEY, SMNVEV (reference sequence). V lost 4 bases and J lost 4, with 14 bases in between. The CDR3 loop spans 15 amino acids. CDR3 sequence: CASSSQGSSGNTIYF. The CDR3 DNA is TGTGCCAGCAGTTCACAGGGTTCGTCAGGAAACACCATATATTTT.

This chain links TRBV5-6 with TRBJ2-7, with D possibly being TRBD1 (6 bases). V was trimmed by 1 base and J by 5 bases, leaving 13 bases between them. Germline V gene data show CDR1 as SGHDT and CDR2 as YYEEEE. The CDR3 has 14 amino acids. The CDR3 sequence is CASSLTGKKNEQYF. Here the CDR3 DNA reads TGTGCCAGCAGCTTGACAGGGAAGAAGAACGAGCAGTACTTC.

The CDR3 bases are TGTGCCAGCATAAGAGGGGCCGCGGTGAATGAGCAGTTCTTC. Protein product: CASIRGAAVNEQFF. The chain carries TRBV28 and TRBJ2-1; D tentatively fits TRBD1 or TRBD2 (5 bases each). The CDR3 loop spans 14 amino acids. The germline V gene has CDR1 MDHEN and CDR2 SYDVKM. V was cut by 7 bases and J by 7 bases, with 17 bases left in between. The full variable domain, with the rest looked up from reference TRBV28 and TRBJ2-1, is DVKVTQSSRYLVKRTGEKVFLECVQDMDHENMFWYRQDPGLGLRLIYFSYDVKMKEKGDIPEGYSVSREKKERFSLILESASTNQTSMYLCASIRGAAVNEQFFGPGTRLTVL.

This clone appeared once. The chain couples TRBV2 to TRBJ1-2; maybe TRBD1 (5 bases). Germline assignment: CDR1 SNHLY and CDR2 FYNNEI. This CDR3 spans 13 amino acids. V lost 7 bases and J lost 8, with 17 bases in between. CDR3 in DNA: TGTGCCAGCACCGGTCGGGGGTCGGGCGGCTACACCTTC. This codes for CASTGRGSGGYTF.

The V and J genes are TRBV12-3 or TRBV12-4 and TRBJ2-5, with 8 nucleotides matching TRBD1. J gave up 4 bases and V 6 bases, and 1 base lay outside the gene matches. The CDR3 runs to 12 residues. The CDR3 DNA reads TGTGCCAGCAGCAGGGGGCGAGAGACCCAGTACTTC. The encoded protein is CASSRGRETQYF.

This clone was seen a single time. V is TRBV6-5 and J is TRBJ1-1; D remains ambiguous. From germline, CDR1 is MNHEY and CDR2 SVGAGI. CDR3 length: 14 residues. V dropped 7 bases and J dropped 4 bases, with 16 bases sitting between them. CDR3 protein: CASTPWGRGTEAFF. DNA of the CDR3: TGTGCCAGCACCCCCTGGGGTCGAGGCACTGAAGCTTTCTTT.

The rearrangement uses TRBV29-1 and TRBJ1-1; D is ambiguous. Trimming left V 4 bases short and J 0 bases short, with 9 bases between. There are 13 residues in the CDR3. Germline CDR1 is SQVTM and CDR2 is ANQGSEA. CDR3 coding DNA: TGCAGCGTTGGAGGCAACATGAACACTGAAGCTTTCTTT. Amino acid sequence: CSVGGNMNTEAFF.

The chain uses TRBV18 and TRBJ2-5, with 11 bases fitting TRBD1. The CDR3 extends over 15 amino acids. Germline lookup yields CDR1 KGHSH and CDR2 LQKENI. Trimming cost V 3 bases and J 5 bases; bases outside gene matches: 5. The CDR3 reads CASSPAGTGGETQYF. The CDR3 nucleotides are TGTGCCAGCTCACCCGCCGGGACAGGGGGGGAGACCCAGTACTTC.

V and J are TRBV12-3 or TRBV12-4 and TRBJ2-5; D may be TRBD1 or TRBD2 (5 bases each). With 3 bases removed from V and 9 bases from J, the gap between germline ends came to 14 bases. The CDR3 totals 13 residues. The CDR3 DNA is TGTGCCAGCAGTTTGAGGGCCGAGGGGTCCCAGTACTTC. Residues: CASSLRAEGSQYF.

This sequence joins TRBV7-9 and TRBJ2-1; D uncertain. CDR1 and CDR2 from the germline V gene are SEHNR and FQNEAQ (reference sequence). The CDR3 is 13 amino acids. V was clipped by 2 bases and J by 6 bases, with 8 bases between them. The CDR3 sequence: CASSLSSPNEQFF. Written as DNA, the CDR3 is TGTGCCAGCAGCTTATCCAGCCCCAATGAGCAGTTCTTC. Full variable domain (missing parts from reference TRBV7-9 and TRBJ2-1): DTGVSQNPRHKITKRGQNVTFRCDPISEHNRLYWYRQTLGQGPEFLTYFQNEAQLEKSRLLSDRFSAERPKGSFSTLEIQRTEQGDSAMYLCASSLSSPNEQFFGPGTRLTVL.

The CDR3 DNA follows: TGTGCCAGCAGCTCCCCCTCGTTTAGCGGGGGGCTTGGGGAGCAGTACTTC. This codes for CASSSPSFSGGLGEQYF. The rearrangement uses TRBV7-8 and TRBJ2-7; 10 positions match TRBD2. V shed 4 bases and J 7 bases; nucleotides not matched to a gene: 16. CDR3 length equals 17 residues. In germline, CDR1 is SGHVS, CDR2 FQNEAQ.

This chain joins TRBV5-6 and TRBJ2-5, with 9 bases identical to TRBD1. The J segment lost 4 bases and the V segment lost 2 bases, leaving 6 bases of the junction unmatched. From germline, CDR1 is SGHDT and CDR2 YYEEEE. The CDR3 totals 15 residues. Here the CDR3 DNA reads TGTGCCAGCAGCTTCGGACAGGGGATAGTAGAGACCCAGTACTTC. This gives the protein CASSFGQGIVETQYF.

The rearrangement uses TRBV4-3 and TRBJ1-2; D is undetermined. CDR3 length: 14 amino acids. V was clipped by 4 bases and J by 8 bases, with 17 bases between them. Germline V gene lookup returns CDR1 LGHNA and CDR2 YSLEER. CDR3 residues: CASSLQTYTGGYTF. Written as DNA, the CDR3 is TGCGCCAGCAGCCTCCAAACTTACACGGGCGGCTACACCTTC.

V usage is TRBV18 and J usage is TRBJ1-2; 7 positions match TRBD1. This CDR3 spans 15 amino acids. V shed 0 bases and J 2 bases; nucleotides not matched to a gene: 3. Germline V gene lookup returns CDR1 KGHSH and CDR2 LQKENI. The CDR3 coding sequence is TGTGCCAGCTCACCACCACCGGGACAGAACTATGGCTACACCTTC. It specifies CASSPPPGQNYGYTF.

V is TRBV6-5 and J is TRBJ1-6; 7 positions agree with TRBD1. Germline V gene sequence: CDR1 MNHEY, CDR2 SVGAGI. The CDR3 is 14 amino acids. V gave up 5 bases and J gave up 10 bases; unmatched junction bases: 8. The CDR3 region has the DNA TGTGCCAGCAGTCCCGCAGGGGGAGGCTCACCCCTCCACTTT. This sequence encodes CASSPAGGGSPLHF.

Worth noting for this clone: With a far larger clone one base away, a read error is the likely cause. The chain carries TRBV7-9 and TRBJ2-2, with 8 bases matching TRBD1. Germline V gene sequence: CDR1 SEHNR, CDR2 FQNEAQ (reference sequence). J lost 3 bases, V lost 6 bases, and 0 bases had no gene match. The CDR3 extends over 13 amino acids. The DNA for the CDR3 is TGTGCCAGCAGGGACAGGGACACCGGGGAGCTGTTTTTT. This encodes CASRDRDTGELFF.

The chain employs TRBV11-2 and TRBJ2-3; 15 nucleotides agree with TRBD2. This CDR3 is 16 amino acids long. J lost 1 base, V lost 4 bases, and 0 bases had no gene match. The germline CDR1 and CDR2 sequences are SGHAT and FQNNGV. For the CDR3, the DNA is TGTGCCAGCAGCTGGACTAGCGGGAGGGGCACAGATACGCAGTATTTT. Its protein is CASSWTSGRGTDTQYF.

CDR3 amino acids: CASSQVNRYNEQFF. In DNA form, the CDR3 reads TGTGCCAGCAGCCAAGTAAACCGTTACAATGAGCAGTTCTTC. The chain recombines TRBV14 with TRBJ2-1; no reliable D call. The CDR3 has 14 residues. Germline V CDR1 and CDR2: SGHDN, FVKESK. Trimming left V 1 base short and J 4 bases short, with 8 bases between.

This clone was found a few times. The rearrangement links TRBV4-1 to TRBJ1-3, with D uncertain. The germline V and J ends were trimmed by 4 bases and 0 bases, with 13 bases remaining between them. Germline CDR1 and CDR2: MGHRA and YSYEKL. The CDR3 totals 16 residues. This CDR3 reads CASSLIGSDSGNTIYF. The DNA of the CDR3 is TGCGCCAGCAGCCTCATTGGATCTGACTCTGGAAACACCATATATTTT.